Given below is one TCR beta chain in context. The repertoire was sequenced with immunoSEQ multiplex PCR; TCRdb's copy has only in-frame clones and lacks some. This table has about 87,000 clones, approximately 85% appearing once. Germline V gene lookup returns CDR1 MNHNS and CDR2 SASEGT. The CDR3 loop spans 16 amino acids. V dropped 3 bases and J dropped 4 bases, with 17 bases sitting between them. This sample stems from a study of blood T cell repertoires in COVID-19. Study summary: Sample material is recorded as cDNA or gDNA derived from T cells, B-cell-depleted T cells, or PBMCs.

The rearrangement links TRBV6-1 to TRBJ2-3; possible D gene TRBD2, 6 bases. The origin of this receptor is a woman of 80 years or more with COVID-19, enrolled during active disease. Sequencing input: peripheral blood. The CDR3 sequence: CASSDPRRGWADTQYF. In DNA form, the CDR3 reads TGTGCCAGCAGTGACCCTCGGCGGGGTTGGGCAGATACGCAGTATTTT.